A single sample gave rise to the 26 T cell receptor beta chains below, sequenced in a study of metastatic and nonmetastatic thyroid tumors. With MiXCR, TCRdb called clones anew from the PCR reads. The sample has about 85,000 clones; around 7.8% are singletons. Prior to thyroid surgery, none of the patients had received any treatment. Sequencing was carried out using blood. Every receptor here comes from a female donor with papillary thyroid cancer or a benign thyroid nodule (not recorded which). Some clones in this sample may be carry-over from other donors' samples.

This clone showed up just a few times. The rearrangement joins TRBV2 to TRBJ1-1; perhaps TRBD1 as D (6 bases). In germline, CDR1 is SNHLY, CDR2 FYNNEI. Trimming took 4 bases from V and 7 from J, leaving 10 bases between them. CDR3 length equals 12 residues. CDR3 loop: CASSVDRNEAFF. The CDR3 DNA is TGTGCCAGCAGTGTCGACAGGAATGAAGCTTTCTTT.

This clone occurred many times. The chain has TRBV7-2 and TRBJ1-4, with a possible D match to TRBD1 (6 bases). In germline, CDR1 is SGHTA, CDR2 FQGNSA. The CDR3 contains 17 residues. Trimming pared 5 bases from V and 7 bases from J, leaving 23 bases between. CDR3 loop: CASSLWLGARGAEKLFF. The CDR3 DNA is TGTGCCAGCAGCCTATGGCTGGGGGCCCGGGGTGCTGAAAAACTGTTTTTT.

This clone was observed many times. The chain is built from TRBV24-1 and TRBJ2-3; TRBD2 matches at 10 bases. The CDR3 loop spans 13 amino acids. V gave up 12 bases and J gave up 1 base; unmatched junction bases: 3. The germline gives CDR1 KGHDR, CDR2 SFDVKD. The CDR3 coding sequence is TGTGCCCTTACTAGCGGGGGCACAGATACGCAGTATTTT. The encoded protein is CALTSGGTDTQYF.

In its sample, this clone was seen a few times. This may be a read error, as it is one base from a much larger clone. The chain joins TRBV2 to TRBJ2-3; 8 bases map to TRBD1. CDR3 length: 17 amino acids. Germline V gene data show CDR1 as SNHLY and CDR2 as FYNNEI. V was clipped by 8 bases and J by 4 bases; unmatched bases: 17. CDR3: CASVGQGQRWVADTQYF. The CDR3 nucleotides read TGTGCCAGCGTCGGACAGGGTCAGCGATGGGTTGCAGATACGCAGTATTTT.

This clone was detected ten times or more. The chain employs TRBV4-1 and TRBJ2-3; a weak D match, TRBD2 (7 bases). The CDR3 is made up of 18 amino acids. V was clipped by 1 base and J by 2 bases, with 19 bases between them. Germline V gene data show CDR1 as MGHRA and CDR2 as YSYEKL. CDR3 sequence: CASSQVGPGGLNTDTQYF. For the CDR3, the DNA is TGCGCCAGCAGCCAAGTGGGACCGGGGGGCCTTAACACAGATACGCAGTATTTT.

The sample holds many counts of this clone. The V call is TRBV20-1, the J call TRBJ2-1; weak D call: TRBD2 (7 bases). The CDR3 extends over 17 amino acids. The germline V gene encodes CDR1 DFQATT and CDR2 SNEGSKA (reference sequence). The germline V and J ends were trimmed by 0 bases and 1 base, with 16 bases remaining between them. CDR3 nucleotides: TGCAGTGCTAGAGATCTATGGGGGGGCACTTCCTACAATGAGCAGTTCTTC. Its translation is CSARDLWGGTSYNEQFF.

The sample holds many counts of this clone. The CDR3: CASSSISPGANVLTF. The CDR3 bases are TGTGCCAGCAGTTCCATATCCCCTGGGGCCAACGTCCTGACTTTC. The chain couples TRBV11-2 to TRBJ2-6, with D unclear. Trimming took off 6 bases at V and 2 bases at J, with 11 bases between the two ends. Germline lookup yields CDR1 SGHAT and CDR2 FQNNGV. The CDR3 runs to 15 residues.

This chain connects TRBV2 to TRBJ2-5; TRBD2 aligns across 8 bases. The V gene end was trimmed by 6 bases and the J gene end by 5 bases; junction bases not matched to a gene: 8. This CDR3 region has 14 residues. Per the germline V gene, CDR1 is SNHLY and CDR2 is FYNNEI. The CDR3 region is CASSPGLASETQYF. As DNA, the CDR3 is TGTGCCAGCAGCCCCGGACTAGCCTCCGAGACCCAGTACTTC.

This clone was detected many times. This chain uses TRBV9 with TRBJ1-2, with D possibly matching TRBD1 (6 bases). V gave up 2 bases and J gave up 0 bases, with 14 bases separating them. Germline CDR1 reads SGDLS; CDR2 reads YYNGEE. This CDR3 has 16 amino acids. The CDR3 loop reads CASSVFDRLANYGYTF. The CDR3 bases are TGTGCCAGCAGCGTCTTTGACAGGTTGGCTAACTATGGCTACACCTTC.

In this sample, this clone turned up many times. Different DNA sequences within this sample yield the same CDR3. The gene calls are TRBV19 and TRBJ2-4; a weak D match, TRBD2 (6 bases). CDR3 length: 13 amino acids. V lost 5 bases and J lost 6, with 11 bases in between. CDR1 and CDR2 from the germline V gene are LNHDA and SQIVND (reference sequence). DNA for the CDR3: TGTGCCAGTAGTTGGGGAGGCGGAAACATTCAGTACTTC. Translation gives CASSWGGGNIQYF.

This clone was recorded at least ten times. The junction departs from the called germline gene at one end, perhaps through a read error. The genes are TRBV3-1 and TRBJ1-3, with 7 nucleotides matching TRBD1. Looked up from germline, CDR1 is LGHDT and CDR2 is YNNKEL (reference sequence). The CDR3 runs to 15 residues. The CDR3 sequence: CTSSRTTGAGNTIYF. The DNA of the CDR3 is TGTACCAGCAGCCGGACCACAGGGGCTGGAAACACCATATATTTT.

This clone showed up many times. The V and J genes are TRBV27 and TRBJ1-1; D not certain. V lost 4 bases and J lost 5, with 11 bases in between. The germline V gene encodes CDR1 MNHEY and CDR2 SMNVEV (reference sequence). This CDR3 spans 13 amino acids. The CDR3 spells CASSSWTGTEAFF. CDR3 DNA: TGTGCCAGCAGTTCCTGGACGGGGACTGAAGCTTTCTTT.

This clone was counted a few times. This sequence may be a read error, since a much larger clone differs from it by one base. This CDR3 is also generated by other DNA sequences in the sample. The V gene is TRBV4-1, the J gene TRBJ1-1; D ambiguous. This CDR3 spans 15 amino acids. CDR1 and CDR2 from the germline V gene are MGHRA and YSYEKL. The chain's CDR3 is CASSQTASSNTEAFF. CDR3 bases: TGCGCCAGCAGCCAAACGGCCTCTTCTAACACTGAAGCCTTCTTT.

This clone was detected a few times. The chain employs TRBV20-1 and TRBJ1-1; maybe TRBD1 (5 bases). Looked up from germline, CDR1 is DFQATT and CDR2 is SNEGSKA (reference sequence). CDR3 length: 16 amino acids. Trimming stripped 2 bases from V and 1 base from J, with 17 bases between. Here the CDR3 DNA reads TGCAGTGCTAGAACCCCGCGGGGGAGGGGGAACACTGAAGCTTTCTTT. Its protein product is CSARTPRGRGNTEAFF.

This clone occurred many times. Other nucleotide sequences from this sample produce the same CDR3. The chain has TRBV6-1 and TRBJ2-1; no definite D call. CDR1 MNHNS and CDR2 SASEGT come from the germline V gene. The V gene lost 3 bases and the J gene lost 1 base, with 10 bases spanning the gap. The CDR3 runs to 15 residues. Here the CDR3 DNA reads TGTGCCAGCAGTGACAGGATTGGTTCCTACAATGAGCAGTTCTTC. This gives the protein CASSDRIGSYNEQFF.

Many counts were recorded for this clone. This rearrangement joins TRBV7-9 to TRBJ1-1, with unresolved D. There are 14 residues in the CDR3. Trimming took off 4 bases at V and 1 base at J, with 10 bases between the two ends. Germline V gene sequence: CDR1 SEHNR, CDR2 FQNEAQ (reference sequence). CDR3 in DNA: TGTGCCAGCAGCTACCGTCGACAGAACACTGAAGCTTTCTTT. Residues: CASSYRRQNTEAFF.

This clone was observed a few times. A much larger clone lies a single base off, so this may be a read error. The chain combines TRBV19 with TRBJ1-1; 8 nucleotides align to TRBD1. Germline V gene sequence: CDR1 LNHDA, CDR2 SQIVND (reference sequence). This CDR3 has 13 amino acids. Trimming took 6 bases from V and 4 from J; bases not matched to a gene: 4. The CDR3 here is CASSRTGCTEAFF. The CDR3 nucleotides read TGTGCCAGTAGCAGGACAGGGTGCACTGAAGCTTTCTTT.

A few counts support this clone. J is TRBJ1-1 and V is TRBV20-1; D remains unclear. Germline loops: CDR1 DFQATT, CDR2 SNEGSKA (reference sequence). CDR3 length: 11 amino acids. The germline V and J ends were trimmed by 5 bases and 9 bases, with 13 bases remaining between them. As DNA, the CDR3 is TGCAGTGCTGAGTACCGGGAGAAAGCTTTCTTT. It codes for CSAEYREKAFF.

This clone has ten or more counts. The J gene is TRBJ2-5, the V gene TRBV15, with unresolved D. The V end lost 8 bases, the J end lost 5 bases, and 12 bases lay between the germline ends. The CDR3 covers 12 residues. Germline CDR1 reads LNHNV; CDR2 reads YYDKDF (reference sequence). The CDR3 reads CATQHGTETQYF. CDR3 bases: TGTGCCACCCAGCACGGAACCGAGACCCAGTACTTC.

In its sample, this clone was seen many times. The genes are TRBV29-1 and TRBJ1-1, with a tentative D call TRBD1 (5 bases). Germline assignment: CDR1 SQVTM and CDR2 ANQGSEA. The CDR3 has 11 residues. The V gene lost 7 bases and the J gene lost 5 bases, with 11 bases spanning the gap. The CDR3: CSAAGRTEAFF. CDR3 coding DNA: TGCAGCGCAGCAGGGAGGACTGAAGCTTTCTTT. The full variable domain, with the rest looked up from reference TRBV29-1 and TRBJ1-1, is SAVISQKPSRDICQRGTSLTIQCQVDSQVTMMFWYRQQPGQSLTLIATANQGSEATYESGFVIDKFPISRPNLTFSTLTVSNMSPEDSSIYLCSAAGRTEAFFGQGTRLTVV.

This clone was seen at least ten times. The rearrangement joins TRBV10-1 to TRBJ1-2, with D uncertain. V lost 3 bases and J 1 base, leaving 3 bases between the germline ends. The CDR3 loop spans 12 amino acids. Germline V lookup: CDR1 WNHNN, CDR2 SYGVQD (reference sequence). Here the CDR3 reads CASSDNNYGYTF. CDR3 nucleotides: TGCGCCAGCAGTGACAATAACTATGGCTACACCTTC.

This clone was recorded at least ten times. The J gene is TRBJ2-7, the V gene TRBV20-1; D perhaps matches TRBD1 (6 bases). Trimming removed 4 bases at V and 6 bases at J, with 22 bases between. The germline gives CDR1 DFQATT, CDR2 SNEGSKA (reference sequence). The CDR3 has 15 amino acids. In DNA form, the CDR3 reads TGCAGTGCTATGTCCGTCCAGGGGCAGTCCCCCGAGCAGTACTTC. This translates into CSAMSVQGQSPEQYF.

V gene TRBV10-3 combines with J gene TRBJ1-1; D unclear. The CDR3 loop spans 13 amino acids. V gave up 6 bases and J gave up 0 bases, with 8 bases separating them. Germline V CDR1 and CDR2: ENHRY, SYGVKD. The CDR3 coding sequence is TGTGCCATCAGGAGATCAGTGAACACTGAAGCTTTCTTT. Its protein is CAIRRSVNTEAFF.

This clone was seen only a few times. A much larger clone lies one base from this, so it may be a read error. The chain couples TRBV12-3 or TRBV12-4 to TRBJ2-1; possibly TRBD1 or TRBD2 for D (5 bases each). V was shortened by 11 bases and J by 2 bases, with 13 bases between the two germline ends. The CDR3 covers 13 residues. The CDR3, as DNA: TGTGCCGTATCCTTGGGGGCCTACAATGAGCAGTTCTTC. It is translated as CAVSLGAYNEQFF.

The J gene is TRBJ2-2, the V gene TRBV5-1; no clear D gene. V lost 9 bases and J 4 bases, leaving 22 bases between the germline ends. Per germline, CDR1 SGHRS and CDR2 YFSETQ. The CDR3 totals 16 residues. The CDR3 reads CAITNSGAYSTGELFF. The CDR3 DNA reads TGCGCCATCACCAATTCAGGTGCCTACTCCACCGGGGAGCTGTTTTTT.

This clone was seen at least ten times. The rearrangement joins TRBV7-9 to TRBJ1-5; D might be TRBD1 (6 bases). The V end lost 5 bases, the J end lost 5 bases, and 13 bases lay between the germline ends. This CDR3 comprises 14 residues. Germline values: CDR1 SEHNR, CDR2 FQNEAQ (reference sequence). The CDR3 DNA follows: TGTGCCAGCAGCCCACAGGGAGGGGATCAGCCCCAGCATTTT. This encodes CASSPQGGDQPQHF.